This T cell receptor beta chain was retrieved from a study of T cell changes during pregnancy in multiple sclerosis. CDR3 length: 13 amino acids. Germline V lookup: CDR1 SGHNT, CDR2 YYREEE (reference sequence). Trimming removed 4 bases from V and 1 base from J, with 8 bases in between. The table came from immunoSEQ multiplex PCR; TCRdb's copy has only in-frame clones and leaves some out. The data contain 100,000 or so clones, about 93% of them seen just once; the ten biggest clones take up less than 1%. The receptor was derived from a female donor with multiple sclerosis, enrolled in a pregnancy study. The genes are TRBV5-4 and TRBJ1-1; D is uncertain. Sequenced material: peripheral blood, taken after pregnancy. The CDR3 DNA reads TGTGCCAGCAGCACTGCCCCGAACACTGAAGCTTTCTTT. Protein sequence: CASSTAPNTEAFF.